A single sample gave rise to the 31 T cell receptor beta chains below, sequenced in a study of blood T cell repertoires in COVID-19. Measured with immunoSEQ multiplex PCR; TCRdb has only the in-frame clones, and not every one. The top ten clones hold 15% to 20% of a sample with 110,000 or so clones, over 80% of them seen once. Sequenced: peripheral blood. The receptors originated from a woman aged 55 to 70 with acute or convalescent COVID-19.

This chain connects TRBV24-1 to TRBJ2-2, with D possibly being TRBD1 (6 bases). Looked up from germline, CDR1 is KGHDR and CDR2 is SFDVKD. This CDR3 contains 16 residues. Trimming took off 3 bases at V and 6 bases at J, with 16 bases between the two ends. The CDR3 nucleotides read TGTGCCACCAGTGATCCACAGGACAGAAAGTCCGGGGAGCTGTTTTTT. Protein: CATSDPQDRKSGELFF.

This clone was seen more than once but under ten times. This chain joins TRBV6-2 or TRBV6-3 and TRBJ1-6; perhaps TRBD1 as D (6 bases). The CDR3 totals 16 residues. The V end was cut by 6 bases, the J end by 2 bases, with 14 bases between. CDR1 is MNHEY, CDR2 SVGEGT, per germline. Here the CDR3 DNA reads TGTGCCAGCAGCCCCGATCGGGACACCTATAATTCACCCCTCCACTTT. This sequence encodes CASSPDRDTYNSPLHF.

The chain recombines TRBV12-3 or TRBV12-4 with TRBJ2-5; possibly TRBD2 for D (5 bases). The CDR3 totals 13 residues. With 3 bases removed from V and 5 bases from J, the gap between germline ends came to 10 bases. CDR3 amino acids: CASSFRERETQYF. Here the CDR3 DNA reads TGTGCCAGCAGTTTTAGGGAGAGGGAGACCCAGTACTTC.

The CDR3 loop is CASSLEGGSPGNTIYF. The CDR3 bases are TGTGCCAGCAGCCTCGAGGGTGGGTCACCTGGAAACACCATATATTTT. The chain carries TRBV7-3 and TRBJ1-3, with D unclear. This CDR3 has 16 amino acids. With 5 bases removed from V and 2 bases from J, the gap between germline ends came to 16 bases. Germline values: CDR1 SGHTA, CDR2 FQGTGA.

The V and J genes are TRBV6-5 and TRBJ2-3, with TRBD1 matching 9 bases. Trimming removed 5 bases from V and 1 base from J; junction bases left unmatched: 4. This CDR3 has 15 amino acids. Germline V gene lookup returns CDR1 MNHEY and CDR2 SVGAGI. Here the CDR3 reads CASSTGQGGTDTQYF. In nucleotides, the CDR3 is TGTGCCAGCAGTACGGGACAGGGAGGCACAGATACGCAGTATTTT.

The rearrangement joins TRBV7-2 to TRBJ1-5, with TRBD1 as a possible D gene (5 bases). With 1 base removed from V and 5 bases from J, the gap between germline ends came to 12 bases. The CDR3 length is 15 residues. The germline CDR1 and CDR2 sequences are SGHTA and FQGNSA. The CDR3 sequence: CASSLDWRGDQPQHF. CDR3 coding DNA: TGTGCCAGCAGCTTAGATTGGAGGGGCGATCAGCCCCAGCATTTT.

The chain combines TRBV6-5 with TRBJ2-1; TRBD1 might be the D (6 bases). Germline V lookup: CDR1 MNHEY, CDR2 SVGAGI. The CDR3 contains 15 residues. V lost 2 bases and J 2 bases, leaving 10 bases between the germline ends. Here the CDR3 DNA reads TGTGCCAGCAGTTACGAGGCAGGGGCCTACAATGAGCAGTTCTTC. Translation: CASSYEAGAYNEQFF.

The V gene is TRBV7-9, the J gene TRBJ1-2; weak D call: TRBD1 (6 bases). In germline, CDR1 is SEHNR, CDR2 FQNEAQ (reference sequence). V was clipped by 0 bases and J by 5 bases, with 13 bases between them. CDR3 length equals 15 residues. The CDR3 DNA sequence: TGTGCCAGCAGCTTAGCTAGGACAGTGTCGTATGGCTACACCTTC. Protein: CASSLARTVSYGYTF.

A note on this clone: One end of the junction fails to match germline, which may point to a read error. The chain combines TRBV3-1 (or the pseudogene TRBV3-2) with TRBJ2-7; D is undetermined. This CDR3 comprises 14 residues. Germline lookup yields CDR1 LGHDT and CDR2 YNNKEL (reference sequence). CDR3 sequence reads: CASSPMTTSHEQYF. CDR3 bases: TGTGCCAGCAGCCCGATGACAACCTCCCACGAGCAGTACTTC.

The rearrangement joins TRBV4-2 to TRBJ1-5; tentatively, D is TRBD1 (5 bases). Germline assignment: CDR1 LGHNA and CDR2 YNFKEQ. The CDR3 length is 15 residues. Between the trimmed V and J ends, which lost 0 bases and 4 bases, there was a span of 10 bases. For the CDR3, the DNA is TGTGCCAGCAGCCAAGACTCCCGGGGGAATCAGCCCCAGCATTTT. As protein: CASSQDSRGNQPQHF.

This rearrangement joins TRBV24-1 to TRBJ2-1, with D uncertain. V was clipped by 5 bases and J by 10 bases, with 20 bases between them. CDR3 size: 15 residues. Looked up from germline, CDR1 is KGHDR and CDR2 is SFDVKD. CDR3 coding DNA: TGTGCCACCAGTGTCGCGGAAAACGGAATAAGAGAGCAGTTCTTC. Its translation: CATSVAENGIREQFF.

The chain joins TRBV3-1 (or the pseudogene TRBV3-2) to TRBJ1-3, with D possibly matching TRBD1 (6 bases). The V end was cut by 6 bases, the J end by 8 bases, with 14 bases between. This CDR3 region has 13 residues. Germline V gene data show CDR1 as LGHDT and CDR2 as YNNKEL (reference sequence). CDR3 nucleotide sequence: TGTGCCAGCAGTTCGGACAGTAGGGACACCATATATTTT. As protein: CASSSDSRDTIYF.

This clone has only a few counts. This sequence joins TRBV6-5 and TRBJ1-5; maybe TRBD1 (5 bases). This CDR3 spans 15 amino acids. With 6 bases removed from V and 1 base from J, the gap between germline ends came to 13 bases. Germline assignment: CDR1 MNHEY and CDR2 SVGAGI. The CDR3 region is CASRPQGNSNQPQHF. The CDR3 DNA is TGTGCCAGCAGACCTCAGGGTAACAGCAATCAGCCCCAGCATTTT.

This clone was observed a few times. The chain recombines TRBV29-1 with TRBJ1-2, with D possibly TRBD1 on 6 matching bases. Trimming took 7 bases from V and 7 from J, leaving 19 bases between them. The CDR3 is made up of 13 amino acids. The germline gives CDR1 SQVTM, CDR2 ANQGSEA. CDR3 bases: TGCAGCGCCGAGGGACACCCCGAGGGTGGCTACACCTTC. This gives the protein CSAEGHPEGGYTF.

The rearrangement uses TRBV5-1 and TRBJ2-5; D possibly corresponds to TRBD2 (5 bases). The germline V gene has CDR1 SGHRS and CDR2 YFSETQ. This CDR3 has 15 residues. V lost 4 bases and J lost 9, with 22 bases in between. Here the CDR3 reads CASSRTPLAPEAQYF. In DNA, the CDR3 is TGCGCCAGCAGCCGTACCCCGCTAGCACCTGAGGCCCAGTACTTC.

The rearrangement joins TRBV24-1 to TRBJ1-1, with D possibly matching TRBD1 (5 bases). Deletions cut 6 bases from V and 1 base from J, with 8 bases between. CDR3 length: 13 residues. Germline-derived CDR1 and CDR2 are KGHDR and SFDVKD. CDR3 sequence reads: CATSPGSNTEAFF. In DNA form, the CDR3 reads TGTGCCACCAGTCCAGGGTCGAACACTGAAGCTTTCTTT.

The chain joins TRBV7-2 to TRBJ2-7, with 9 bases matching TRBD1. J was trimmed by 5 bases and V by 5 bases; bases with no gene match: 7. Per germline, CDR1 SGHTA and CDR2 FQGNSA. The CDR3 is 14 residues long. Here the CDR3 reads CASSIGQGQDEQYF. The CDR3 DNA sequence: TGTGCCAGCAGCATCGGACAGGGGCAGGACGAGCAGTACTTC.

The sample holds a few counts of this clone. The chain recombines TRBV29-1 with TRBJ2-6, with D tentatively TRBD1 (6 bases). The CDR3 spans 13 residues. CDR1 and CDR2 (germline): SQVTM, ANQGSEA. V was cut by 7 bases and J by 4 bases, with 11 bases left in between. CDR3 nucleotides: TGCAGCGCGATGGGGGCGGGGGCCAACGTCCTGACTTTC. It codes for CSAMGAGANVLTF.

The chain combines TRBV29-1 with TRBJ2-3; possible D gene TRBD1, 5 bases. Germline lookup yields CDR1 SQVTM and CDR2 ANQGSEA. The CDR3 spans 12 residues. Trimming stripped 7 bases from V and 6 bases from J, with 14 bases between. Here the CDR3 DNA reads TGCAGCGCGGGCTCAGGGAAGGATACGCAGTATTTT. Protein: CSAGSGKDTQYF.

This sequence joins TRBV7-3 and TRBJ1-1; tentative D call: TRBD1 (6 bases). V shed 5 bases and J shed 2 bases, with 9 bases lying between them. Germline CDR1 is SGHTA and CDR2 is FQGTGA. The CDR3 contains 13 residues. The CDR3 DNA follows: TGTGCCAGCAGCCAGGGGACCAACACTGAAGCTTTCTTT. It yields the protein CASSQGTNTEAFF.

CDR3 loop: CASRRNQPQHF. CDR3 sequence (DNA): TGTGCCAGCAGGCGTAATCAGCCCCAGCATTTT. The chain combines TRBV28 with TRBJ1-5; D is ambiguous. Trimming took off 6 bases at V and 4 bases at J, with 4 bases between the two ends. Germline CDR1 MDHEN, CDR2 SYDVKM. This CDR3 comprises 11 residues.

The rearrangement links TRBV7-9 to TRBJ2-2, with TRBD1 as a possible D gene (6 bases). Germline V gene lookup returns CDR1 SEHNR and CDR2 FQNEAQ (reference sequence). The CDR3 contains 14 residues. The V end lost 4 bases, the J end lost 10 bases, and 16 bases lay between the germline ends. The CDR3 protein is CASSSANREEELFF. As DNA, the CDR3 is TGTGCCAGCAGCTCCGCCAACAGGGAAGAGGAGCTGTTTTTT.

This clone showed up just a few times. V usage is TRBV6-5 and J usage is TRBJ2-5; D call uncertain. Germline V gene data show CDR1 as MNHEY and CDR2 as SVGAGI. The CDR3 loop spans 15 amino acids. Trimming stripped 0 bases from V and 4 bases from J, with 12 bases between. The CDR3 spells CASSYSHGFGETQYF. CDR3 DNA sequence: TGTGCCAGCAGTTACTCGCACGGGTTCGGAGAGACCCAGTACTTC.

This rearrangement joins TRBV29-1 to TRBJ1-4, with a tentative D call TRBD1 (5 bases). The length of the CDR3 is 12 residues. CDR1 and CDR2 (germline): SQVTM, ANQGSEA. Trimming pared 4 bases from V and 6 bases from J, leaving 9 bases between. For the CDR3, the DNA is TGCAGCGTTGGGGGGGGAGATGAAAAACTGTTTTTT. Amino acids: CSVGGGDEKLFF.

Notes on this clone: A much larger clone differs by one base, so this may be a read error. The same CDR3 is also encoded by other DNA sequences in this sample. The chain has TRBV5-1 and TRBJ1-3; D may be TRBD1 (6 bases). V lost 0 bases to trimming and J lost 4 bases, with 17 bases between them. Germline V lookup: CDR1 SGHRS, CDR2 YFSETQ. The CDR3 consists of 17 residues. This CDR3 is CASSLGLPGAGGNTIYF. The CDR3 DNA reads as TGCGCCAGCAGCTTGGGACTCCCAGGGGCCGGGGGAAACACCATATATTTT.

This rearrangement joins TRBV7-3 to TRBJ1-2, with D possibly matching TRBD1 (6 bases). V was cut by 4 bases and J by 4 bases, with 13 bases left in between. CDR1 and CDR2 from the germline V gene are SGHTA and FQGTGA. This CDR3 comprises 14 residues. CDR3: CASSSQGSVYGYTF. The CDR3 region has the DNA TGTGCCAGCAGCTCACAGGGATCGGTCTATGGCTACACCTTC.

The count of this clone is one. The CDR3 DNA follows: TGTGCCAGCAGACCCAGGGGGCGGGATGGCTACACCTTC. It specifies CASRPRGRDGYTF. This chain connects TRBV6-5 to TRBJ1-2; TRBD1 aligns across 8 bases. Germline CDR1 reads MNHEY; CDR2 reads SVGAGI. This CDR3 region has 13 residues. After removal of 6 bases from V and 6 bases from J, the junction contained 6 bases not matched to a gene.

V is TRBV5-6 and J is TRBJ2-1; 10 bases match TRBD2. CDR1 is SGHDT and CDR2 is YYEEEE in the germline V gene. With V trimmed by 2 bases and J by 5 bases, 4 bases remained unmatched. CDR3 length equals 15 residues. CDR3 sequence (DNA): TGTGCCAGCAGCTTAGGACTAGCGGCCCACAATGAGCAGTTCTTC. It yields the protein CASSLGLAAHNEQFF.

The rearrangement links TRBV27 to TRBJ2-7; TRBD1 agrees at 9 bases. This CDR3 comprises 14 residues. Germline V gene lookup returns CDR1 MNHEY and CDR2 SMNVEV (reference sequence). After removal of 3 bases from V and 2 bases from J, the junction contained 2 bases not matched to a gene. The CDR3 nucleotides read TGTGCCAGCAGTTTTCGGGACAGGGCCTACGAGCAGTACTTC. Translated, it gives CASSFRDRAYEQYF.

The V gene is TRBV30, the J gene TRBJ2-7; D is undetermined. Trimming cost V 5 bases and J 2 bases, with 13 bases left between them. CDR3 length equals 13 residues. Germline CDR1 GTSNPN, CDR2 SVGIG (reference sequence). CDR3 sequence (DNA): TGTGCCTGGCGTAAAGCGAACGCCTACGAGCAGTACTTC. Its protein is CAWRKANAYEQYF.

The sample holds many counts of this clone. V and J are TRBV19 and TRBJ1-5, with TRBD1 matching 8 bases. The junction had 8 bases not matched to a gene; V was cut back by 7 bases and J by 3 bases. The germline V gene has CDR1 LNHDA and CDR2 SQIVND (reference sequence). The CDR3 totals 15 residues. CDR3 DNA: TGTGCCAGTAACGCGGACAGGGCCGCCAATCAGCCCCAGCATTTT. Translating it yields CASNADRAANQPQHF.